This TCR beta chain came from a study of human T cells and chemical hapten exposure. As for the study in general: Patients, chiefly female, had alopecia areata, totalis or universalis. Notes on the study in general: Because all patients had alopecia, their immune responses might differ from healthy ones.

This clonotype has at least ten counts. Its cognate antigen is unknown. Each CDR3 protein gets one entry after TCRdb re-called the RACE reads with MiXCR. The sample comprises some 90,000 distinct CDR3 sequences, about 10% of which are singletons, and 2.5% to 4% rests with the top ten. Trimming took 6 bases from V and 5 from J; bases not matched to a gene: 9. CDR1 SGHTA and CDR2 FQGNSA come from the germline V gene. The CDR3 length is 16 residues. Specified time point: patch test 2, 6 weeks after DPC sensitization. The treatment was: therapeutic diphenylcyclopropenone sensitization with weekly scalp DPC. Each patch-test visit's blood sample preceded patch application. Researchers extracted total RNA from unfractionated whole blood.

V and J are TRBV7-2 and TRBJ2-3, with TRBD2 matching over 12 bases. Sequencing used whole blood, obtained in connection with sensitization to the hapten diphenylcyclopropenone (DPC). This receptor was obtained from a woman aged 40 to 50 with alopecia areata. Some clones in this sample may be carry-over from other donors' samples. The CDR3 DNA follows: TGTGCCAGCAGTCCCCGACTAGCGGGGGCGGGAGATACGCAGTATTTT. Translating gives CASSPRLAGAGDTQYF.